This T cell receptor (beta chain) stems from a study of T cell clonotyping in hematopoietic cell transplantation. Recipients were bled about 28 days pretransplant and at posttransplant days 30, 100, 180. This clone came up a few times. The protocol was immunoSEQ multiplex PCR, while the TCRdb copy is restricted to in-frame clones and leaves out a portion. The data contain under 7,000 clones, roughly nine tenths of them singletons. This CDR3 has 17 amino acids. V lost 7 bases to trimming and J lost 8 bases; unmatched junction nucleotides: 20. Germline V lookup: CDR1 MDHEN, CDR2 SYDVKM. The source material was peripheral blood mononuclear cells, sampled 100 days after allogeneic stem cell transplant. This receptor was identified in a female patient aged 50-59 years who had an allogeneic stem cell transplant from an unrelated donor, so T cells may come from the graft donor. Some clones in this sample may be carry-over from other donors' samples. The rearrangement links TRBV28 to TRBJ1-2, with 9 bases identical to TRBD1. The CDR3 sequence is CASILGLTGTGMGGYTF. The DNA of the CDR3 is TGTGCCAGCATTCTAGGGTTAACCGGGACAGGGATGGGGGGCTACACCTTC.